A selection of T cell receptor beta chains follows, all from one sample in a study of T cells in localized non-small cell lung cancer. Assay used: immunoSEQ multiplex PCR; TCRdb lists only in-frame clones, some missing. This sample has about 82,000 clones, with around three quarters found just once. The specimen comprised PBMCs, sampled before any cancer treatment. The origin of the receptors is a man aged 35 to 69 with stage II squamous cell lung carcinoma. CDR3s include the opening cysteine and the closing phenylalanine or tryptophan. A D gene is named only where the DNA matches it firmly. Clone size is not always given. Where it is, it says once, few, many or a class for expanded clones.

J gene	D gene	clone size	V gene	CDR3 DNA	CDR3 protein
TRBJ2-1	TRBD2	once	TRBV5-4	TGTGCCAGCAGCCCCGGCCTAGCGGACTACATCAATGAGCAGTTCTTC	CASSPGLADYINEQFF
TRBJ1-5	-	-	TRBV2	TGTGCCAGCAACCCCCAAACAGGGTCTGGCAATCAGCCCCAGCATTTT	CASNPQTGSGNQPQHF
TRBJ2-5	-	-	TRBV4-1	TGCGCCAGCAGCCCCCCGGCTGCGGAGACCCAGTACTTC	CASSPPAAETQYF
TRBJ1-1	TRBD1	-	TRBV5-5	TGTGCCAGCAGCGTTTACAGGGGGCTCGACACTGAAGCTTTCTTT	CASSVYRGLDTEAFF
TRBJ2-3	-	-	TRBV6-5	TGTGCCAGCAGTTACCAACTCAGCACAGATACGCAGTATTTT	CASSYQLSTDTQYF
TRBJ2-2	-	-	TRBV2	TGTGCCAGCAGTGTGATGAACACCGGGGAGCTGTTTTTT	CASSVMNTGELFF
TRBJ2-5	TRBD2	few	TRBV27	TGTGCCAGCAGTAAGGGACTAGCGGGGGTTCACCAAGAGACCCAGTACTTC	CASSKGLAGVHQETQYF
TRBJ1-5	-	once	TRBV9	TGTGCCAGCAGCGGGACCGGGTGGAGCAATCAGCCCCAGCATTTT	CASSGTGWSNQPQHF
TRBJ1-3	-	-	TRBV28	TGTGCCACTAATAGACAGGACCTCTCTGGAAACACCATATATTTT	CATNRQDLSGNTIYF
TRBJ1-5	TRBD1	few	TRBV7-9	TGTGCCAGCAGCTTAGCAGCAGGGGGGGATAGCAATCAGCCCCAGCATTTT	CASSLAAGGDSNQPQHF
TRBJ2-5	TRBD1	-	TRBV7-9	TGTGCCAGCAGCTTAAGACAGGGGGGGACCCAGTACTTC	CASSLRQGGTQYF
TRBJ1-1	TRBD1	-	TRBV6-6	TGTGCCAGCAGTCCTAACAGGGGGGTAAAAGCTTTCTTT	CASSPNRGVKAFF
TRBJ2-2	TRBD1	-	TRBV7-9	TGTGCCAGCAGCCTACCGACAGGGGAGAGCGCCGGGGAGCTGTTTTTT	CASSLPTGESAGELFF
TRBJ2-4	-	once	TRBV4-1	TGCGCCAGCAGCCAACAACCCGCCGGGCTAGCTCTCACCCTAGCCAAAAACATTCAGTACTTC	CASSQQPAGLALTLAKNIQYF
TRBJ2-3	-	-	TRBV7-3	TGTGCCAGCAGCTTAAGGCCAGATACGCAGTATTTT	CASSLRPDTQYF
TRBJ2-7	TRBD1	-	TRBV6-5	TGTGCCAGCAGGGGGACCGGGACAGGGAACCACGAGCAGTACTTC	CASRGTGTGNHEQYF
TRBJ2-2	-	-	TRBV12-5	TGTGCTAGCGTCATTAGGCTGTTTTTT	CASVIRLFF
TRBJ2-1	-	-	TRBV5-4	TGTGCCAGCAGTCAACTGGGCAGGGGGGCCTACAATGAGCAGTTCTTC	CASSQLGRGAYNEQFF
TRBJ1-6	-	-	TRBV21-1	TGTGCCAGCACCAATCCTCAAGTCAGGGGAGTTAAGCGTTCACCCCTCCACTTT	CASTNPQVRGVKRSPLHF
TRBJ1-2	-	few	TRBV15	TGTGCCACCAGCAGAGGGGGGACTCAGTTCTATGGCTACACCTTC	CATSRGGTQFYGYTF
TRBJ1-6	-	-	TRBV2	TGTGCCAGCAGCCTAATGAGCTCCTATAATTCACCCCTCCACTTT	CASSLMSSYNSPLHF
TRBJ1-1	-	-	TRBV5-4	TGTGCCAGCAGCCCGGGGGCGGGAATGAACACTGAAGCTTTCTTT	CASSPGAGMNTEAFF